This T cell receptor beta chain was found in a study of blood T cell repertoires in COVID-19. Study at large: The United States, Italy and Spain were the sources of the acute and convalescent COVID-19 samples. Sources were T cells, B-cell-depleted T cells, or PBMCs; the material itself was cDNA or gDNA.

During active infection, Seattle patients enrolled and were then monitored through disease. Source study methods: Nucleated cell number was recorded as an estimate derived from reference gene primer amplification. The repertoire was sequenced with immunoSEQ multiplex PCR; TCRdb's copy has only in-frame clones and lacks some. Clone size and V and J calls were adopted from that table, with D and trimming inferred from the DNA. The sample contains 330,000 or so clones, roughly 86% of which appear only once. The origin of this receptor is a man between 25 and 39 years old with COVID-19, enrolled during active disease. The specimen was peripheral blood.

The CDR3 region has the DNA TGTGCCACCAGTGATCCCACCCCGGGACTAGCGGGGGGGTATTTCTTC. As protein: CATSDPTPGLAGGYFF. The gene calls are TRBV24-1 and TRBJ2-1; 16 bases are a match to TRBD2. The CDR3 is 16 residues long. Germline values: CDR1 KGHDR, CDR2 SFDVKD. V gave up 3 bases and J gave up 16 bases; unmatched junction bases: 11.